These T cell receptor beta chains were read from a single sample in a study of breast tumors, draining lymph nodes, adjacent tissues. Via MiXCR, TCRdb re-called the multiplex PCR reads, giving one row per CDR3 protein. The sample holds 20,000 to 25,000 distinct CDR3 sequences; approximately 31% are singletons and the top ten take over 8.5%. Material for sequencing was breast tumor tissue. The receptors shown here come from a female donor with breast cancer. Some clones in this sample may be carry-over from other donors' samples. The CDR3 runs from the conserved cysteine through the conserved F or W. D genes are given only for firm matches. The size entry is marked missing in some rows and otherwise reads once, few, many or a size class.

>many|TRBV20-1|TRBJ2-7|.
TGCAGTGCTAGCGGGACTGCAGGGAGCCACGAGCAGTACTTC
CSASGTAGSHEQYF
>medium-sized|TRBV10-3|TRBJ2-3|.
TGTGCCACCGAGGACACCACCACAGATACGCAGTATTTT
CATEDTTTDTQYF
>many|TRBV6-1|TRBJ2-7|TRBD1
TGTGCCAGCATACCCGACAGGGCCGCGTCCTACGAGCAGTACTTC
CASIPDRAASYEQYF
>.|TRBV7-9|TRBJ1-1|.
TGTGCCAGCAGCTCCGCGGGGGGCACTGAAGCTTTCTTT
CASSSAGGTEAFF
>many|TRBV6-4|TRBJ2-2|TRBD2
TGTGCCAGCAGTGATGCGGGAGCGGCCGGGGAGCTGTTTTTT
CASSDAGAAGELFF
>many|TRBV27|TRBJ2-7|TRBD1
TGTGCCAGCAGTTTATATTCCGGGACAGGAACCTACGAGCAGTACTTC
CASSLYSGTGTYEQYF
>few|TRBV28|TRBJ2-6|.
TGTGCCAGCAGTCTCGGGGAATCTGGGGCCAACGTCCTGACTTTC
CASSLGESGANVLTF
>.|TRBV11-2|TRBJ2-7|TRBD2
TGTGCCAGCAGCATACCGTATGCGGGAGTTTACGAGCAGTACTTC
CASSIPYAGVYEQYF
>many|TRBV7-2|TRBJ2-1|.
TGTGCCAGCAGCTTACGGGACGGTGCCTACAATGAGCAGTTCTTC
CASSLRDGAYNEQFF
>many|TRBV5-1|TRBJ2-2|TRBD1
TGCGCCAGCAGATTTACAGGGGAAGGCACCGGGGAGCTGTTTTTT
CASRFTGEGTGELFF
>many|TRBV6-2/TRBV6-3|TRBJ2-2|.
TGTGCCAGCAGTAGGATCACCGGGGAGCTGTTTTTT
CASSRITGELFF
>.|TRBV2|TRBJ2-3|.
TGTGTCAGCAGGGGACTAACGGGGACAGATACGCAGTATTTT
CVSRGLTGTDTQYF
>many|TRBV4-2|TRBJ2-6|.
TGTGCCAGCAGCCAAGATATCCAGGGCTATCGCTCTGGGGCCAACGTCCTGACTTTC
CASSQDIQGYRSGANVLTF
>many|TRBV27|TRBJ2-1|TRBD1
TGTGCCAGCAGTTTATCCGCCACAGGGGGCATAAGGAATGAGCAGTTCTTC
CASSLSATGGIRNEQFF
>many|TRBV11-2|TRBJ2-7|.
TGTGCCAGCAGCTTATCGGACACAAACAGCTACGAGCAGTACTTC
CASSLSDTNSYEQYF
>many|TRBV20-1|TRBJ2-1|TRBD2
TGCAGTGCTAGTACTAGCGGGATTTACAATGAGCAGTTCTTC
CSASTSGIYNEQFF
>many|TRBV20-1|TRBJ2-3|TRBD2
TGCAGTGCTAATATGGCGGCTAGCGGGACGACAGATACGCAGTATTTT
CSANMAASGTTDTQYF
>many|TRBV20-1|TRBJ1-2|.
TGCAGTGCAACAGAGAACTATGGCTACACCTTC
CSATENYGYTF
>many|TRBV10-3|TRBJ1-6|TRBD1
TGTGCCATCAAACAGGGGGCCCTACCCTCACCCCTCCACTTT
CAIKQGALPSPLHF
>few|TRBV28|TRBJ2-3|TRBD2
TGTGCCAGCAGACCCCTTGGTAGCGGGACTTATACGCAGTATTTT
CASRPLGSGTYTQYF
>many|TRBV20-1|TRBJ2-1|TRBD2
TGCAGTGCTACCGGGACTAGCGGTGCCAACAATGAGCAGTTCTTC
CSATGTSGANNEQFF
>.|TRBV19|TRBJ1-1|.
TGTGCCAGTAGGGCGGCCCCTGACACTGAAGCTTTCTTT
CASRAAPDTEAFF
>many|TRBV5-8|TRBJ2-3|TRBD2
TGTGCCAGCAGCCTAGCGGGAGGACCAGATACGCAGTATTTT
CASSLAGGPDTQYF
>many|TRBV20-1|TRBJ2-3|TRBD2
TGCAGTGCCCAAGCTAGCGGTTCCACAGATACGCAGTATTTT
CSAQASGSTDTQYF
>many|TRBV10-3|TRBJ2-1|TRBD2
TGTGCCATCAGTCTTCAACCTAGCGGGAGGGACAATGAGCAGTTCTTC
CAISLQPSGRDNEQFF
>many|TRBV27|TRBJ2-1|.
TGTGCCAGCAGTCCGCGTGTTAGCGTGAACTACAATGAGCAGTTCTTC
CASSPRVSVNYNEQFF
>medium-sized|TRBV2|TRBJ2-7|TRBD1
TGTGCCAGCAGCTTTACAGGGGGAGAGCAGTACTTC
CASSFTGGEQYF
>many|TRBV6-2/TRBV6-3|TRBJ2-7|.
TGTGCCAGCAGTTATCGGGCTCGCGAGCAGTACTTC
CASSYRAREQYF
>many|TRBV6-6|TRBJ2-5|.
TGTGCCAGCAGTTATAGGGCCCGAGGAATGCGGGACCTAAACGGAGAGACCCAGTACTTC
CASSYRARGMRDLNGETQYF
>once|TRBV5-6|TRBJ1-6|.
TGTGCCAGCAGCTTTGAGGGTTCGGTTTCACCCCTCCACTTT
CASSFEGSVSPLHF
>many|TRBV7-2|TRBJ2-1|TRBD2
TGTGCCAGCAGCCAAGGGCTAGCGGGGGAGCAGTTCTTC
CASSQGLAGEQFF
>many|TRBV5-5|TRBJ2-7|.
TGTGCCAGCAGCCCGCCGGATGCCCCATACGAGCAGTACTTC
CASSPPDAPYEQYF
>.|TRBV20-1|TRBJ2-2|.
TGCAGTGCTCCCGGAGGGACCAACACCGGGGAGCTGTTTTTT
CSAPGGTNTGELFF
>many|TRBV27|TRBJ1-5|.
TGTGCCAGCAGCTTCGGTCGGAACAATCAGCCCCAGCATTTT
CASSFGRNNQPQHF
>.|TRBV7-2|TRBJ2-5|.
TGTGCCAGCAGCTTATGGGTTGGAGAGACCCAGTACTTC
CASSLWVGETQYF
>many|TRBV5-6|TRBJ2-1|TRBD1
TGTGCCAGCAGCCCACAGGGGGCAGGGGGCAGGGAGCAGTTCTTC
CASSPQGAGGREQFF
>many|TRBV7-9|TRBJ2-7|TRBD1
TGTGCCAGCAGCCACCGGGACAGAAATTACGAGCAGTACTTC
CASSHRDRNYEQYF
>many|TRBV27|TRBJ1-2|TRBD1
TGTGCCAGCAGCCCGGGACAGGGCTATGGCTACACCTTC
CASSPGQGYGYTF
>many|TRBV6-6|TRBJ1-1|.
TGTGCCAGCAGTTACCCTAGCTTCCAAGGTCCCCGACCTAACACTGAAGCTTTCTTT
CASSYPSFQGPRPNTEAFF
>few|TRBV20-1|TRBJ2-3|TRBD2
TGCAGTGCTAGGGGGACTAGCGGATTCACAGATACGCAGTATTTT
CSARGTSGFTDTQYF
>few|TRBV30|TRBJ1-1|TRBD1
TGTGCCTGGAGTGCTGGGACAGGGAGCACACTGAACACTGAAGCTTTCTTT
CAWSAGTGSTLNTEAFF
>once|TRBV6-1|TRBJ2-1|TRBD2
TGTGCCAGCAGTCGTGGGACTAGCGGGAGTAATGAGCAGTTCTTC
CASSRGTSGSNEQFF
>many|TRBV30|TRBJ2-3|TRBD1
TGTGCCGGTAGGACAGGGGAAGATACGCAGTATTTT
CAGRTGEDTQYF
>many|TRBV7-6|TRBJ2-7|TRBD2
TGTGCCAGCAGCTTAGAAGCGGGAGTCGAGCAGTACTTC
CASSLEAGVEQYF
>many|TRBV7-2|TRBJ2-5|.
TGTGCCAGCAGCTCTAGACAGTACCAAGAGACCCAGTACTTC
CASSSRQYQETQYF
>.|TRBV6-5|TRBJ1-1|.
TGTGCCAGCACGGAAAAGACAGGAAACACTGAAGCTTTCTTT
CASTEKTGNTEAFF
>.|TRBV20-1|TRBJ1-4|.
TGCAGTGCTAGAATCTACGGGGGCAGTGAAAAACTGTTTTTT
CSARIYGGSEKLFF
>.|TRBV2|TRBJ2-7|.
TGTGCCAGCAGTGGTCTCAGGGGCTACGAGCAGTACTTC
CASSGLRGYEQYF
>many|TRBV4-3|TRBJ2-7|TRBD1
TGCGCCAGCAGCCAAGGAGACCGGGACAGGGGTTTCGAGCAGTACTTC
CASSQGDRDRGFEQYF
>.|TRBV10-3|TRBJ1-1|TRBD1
TGTGCCACTACAGGGGGCCCCCCTGAAGCTTTCTTT
CATTGGPPEAFF
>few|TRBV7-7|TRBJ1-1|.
TGTGCTAGCAGCTTAGTCTTTGGGACTGAAGCTTTCTTT
CASSLVFGTEAFF
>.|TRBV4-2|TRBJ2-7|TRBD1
TGTGCCAGCAGCCAACAGGGGACAGCGACCTACGAGCAGTACTTC
CASSQQGTATYEQYF
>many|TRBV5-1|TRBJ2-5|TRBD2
TGCGCCAGCAGCCCCTCGCCCCTAGCGGGAGGTCTACAGACCCAGTACTTC
CASSPSPLAGGLQTQYF
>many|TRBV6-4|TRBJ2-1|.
TGTGCCAGCAGTGACGCGCACAATGAGCAGTTCTTC
CASSDAHNEQFF
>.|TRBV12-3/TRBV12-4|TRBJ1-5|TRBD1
TGTGCCAGCACCCCTCAGGGGGGCAATCAGCCCCAGCATTTT
CASTPQGGNQPQHF
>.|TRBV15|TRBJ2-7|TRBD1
TGTGCCACCAGCAGCGACAGGGGGCGCGAGCAGTACTTC
CATSSDRGREQYF
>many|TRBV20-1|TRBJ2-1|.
TGCAGTGCTAGAGTCTTTGGGGGACAGGGGGAGGTAGCGGGAGGTTACAAGCAGTTCTTC
CSARVFGGQGEVAGGYKQFF
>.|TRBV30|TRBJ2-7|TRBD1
TGTGCCTGGGTAGGGGGCTTCGAGCAGTACTTC
CAWVGGFEQYF
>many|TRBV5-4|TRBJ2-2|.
TGTGCCAGCAGCCCGGAGACTAGGATTGATACCGGGGAGCTGTTTTTT
CASSPETRIDTGELFF
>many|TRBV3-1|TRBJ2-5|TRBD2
TGTGCCAGCAGCCGGACTAGCGGGATTTTAGAGACCCAGTACTTC
CASSRTSGILETQYF